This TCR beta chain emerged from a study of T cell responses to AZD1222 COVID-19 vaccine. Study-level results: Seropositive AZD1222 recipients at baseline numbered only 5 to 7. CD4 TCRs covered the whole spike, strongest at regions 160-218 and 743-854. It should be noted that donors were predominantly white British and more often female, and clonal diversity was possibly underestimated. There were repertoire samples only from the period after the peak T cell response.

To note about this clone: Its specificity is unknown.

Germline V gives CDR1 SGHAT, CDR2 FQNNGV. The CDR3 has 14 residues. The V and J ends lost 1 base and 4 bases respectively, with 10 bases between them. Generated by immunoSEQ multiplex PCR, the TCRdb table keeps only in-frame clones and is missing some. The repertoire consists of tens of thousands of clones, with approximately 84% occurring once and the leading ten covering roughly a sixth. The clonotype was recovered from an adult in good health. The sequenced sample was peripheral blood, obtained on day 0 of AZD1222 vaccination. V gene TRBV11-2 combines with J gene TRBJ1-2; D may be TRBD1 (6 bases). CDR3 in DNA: TGTGCCAGCAGCTTAGCAGGGGTGAGCTATGGCTACACCTTC. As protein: CASSLAGVSYGYTF.